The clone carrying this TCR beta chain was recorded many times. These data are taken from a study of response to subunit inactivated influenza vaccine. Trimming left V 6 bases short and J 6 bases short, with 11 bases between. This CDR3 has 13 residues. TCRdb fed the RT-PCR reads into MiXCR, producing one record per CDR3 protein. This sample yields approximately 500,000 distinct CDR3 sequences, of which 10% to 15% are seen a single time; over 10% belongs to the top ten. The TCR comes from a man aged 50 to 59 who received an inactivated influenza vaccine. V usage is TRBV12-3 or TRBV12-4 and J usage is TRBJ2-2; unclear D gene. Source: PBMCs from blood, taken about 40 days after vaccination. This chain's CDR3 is CASSLTDPGELFF. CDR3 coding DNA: TGTGCCAGCAGCCTAACGGATCCCGGGGAGCTGTTTTTT.